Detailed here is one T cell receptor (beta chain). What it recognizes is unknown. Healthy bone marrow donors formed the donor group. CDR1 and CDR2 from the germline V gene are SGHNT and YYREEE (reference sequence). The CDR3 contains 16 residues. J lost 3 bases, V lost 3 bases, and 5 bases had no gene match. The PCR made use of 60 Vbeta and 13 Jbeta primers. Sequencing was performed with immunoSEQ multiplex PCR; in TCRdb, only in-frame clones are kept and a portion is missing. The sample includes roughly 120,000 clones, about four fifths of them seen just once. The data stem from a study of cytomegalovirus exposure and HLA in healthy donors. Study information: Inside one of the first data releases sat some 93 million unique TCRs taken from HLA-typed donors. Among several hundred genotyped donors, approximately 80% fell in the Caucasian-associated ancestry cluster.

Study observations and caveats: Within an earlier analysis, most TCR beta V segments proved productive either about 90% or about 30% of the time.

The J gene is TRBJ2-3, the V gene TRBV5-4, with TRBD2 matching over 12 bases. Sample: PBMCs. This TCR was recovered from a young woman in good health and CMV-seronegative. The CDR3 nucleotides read TGTGCCAGCAGCTCACCGGGACTAGCGGGTACAGATACGCAGTATTTT. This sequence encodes CASSSPGLAGTDTQYF.